A single sample gave rise to the 3 T cell receptor beta chains below, sequenced in a study of radiation and T cells in renal cell carcinoma. Time point reported: blood 2 weeks post-SBRT. The sample's treatment: 15 Gy SBRT to primary tumor, nephrectomy 4 weeks later. The assay was immunoSEQ multiplex PCR, and TCRdb's table has in-frame clones only and misses some. Found here are just under 80,000 clones, around 85% of them singletons; the top ten hold about 23%. Specimen: blood, collected from a patient whose treatment included radiotherapy and nephrectomy. The receptors originated from a woman in her forties or fifties with renal cell carcinoma.

The chain links TRBV5-1 to TRBJ2-2, with 14 bases matching TRBD2. The V and J ends lost 4 bases and 3 bases, in that order; junction bases with no gene match: 8. The CDR3 is 18 residues long. The germline CDR1 and CDR2 sequences are SGHRS and YFSETQ. CDR3 coding DNA: TGCGCCAGCAGCCCGGGACTAGCGGGAGTATCGGACACCGGGGAGCTGTTTTTT. It is translated as CASSPGLAGVSDTGELFF.

V gene TRBV11-2 combines with J gene TRBJ2-7; a weak D match, TRBD2 (6 bases). Between the trimmed V and J ends, which lost 5 bases and 9 bases, there was a span of 23 bases. Looked up from germline, CDR1 is SGHAT and CDR2 is FQNNGV. The length of the CDR3 is 15 residues. This chain's CDR3 is CASSKRGSGGLMQYF. CDR3 nucleotide sequence: TGTGCCAGCAGCAAAAGGGGTAGCGGAGGCCTCATGCAGTACTTC.

The chain has TRBV11-2 and TRBJ2-2; TRBD2 might be the D (5 bases). The CDR3 is made up of 16 amino acids. Trimming stripped 5 bases from V and 1 base from J, with 14 bases between. CDR1 is SGHAT and CDR2 is FQNNGV in the germline V gene. Written as DNA, the CDR3 is TGTGCCAGCAGCCGCGGGTCATGGGAGAACACCGGGGAGCTGTTTTTT. It specifies CASSRGSWENTGELFF.